This T cell receptor beta chain was retrieved from a study of beta chain features in type 1 diabetes. About the study: Age and gender were similar between patients and healthy donors, as were cell yields. Sorted cells numbering around 100,000,000 were examined across all samples.

The whole isolated RNA underwent reverse transcription, so sequencing captured expressed TCRB transcripts. Using immunoSEQ multiplex PCR, the repertoire was profiled, and TCRdb retains in-frame clones only, with some absent. The sample includes a few hundred thousand clones, about 25% seen only once; the top ten take approximately 4%. In total, each donor contributed a single heparinised blood draw that averaged around 100 mL. CD4+ cells of the naive, central memory, regulatory and stem cell-like memory types were sorted via CD45RO/CCR7/CD25/CD127/CD95/CD27. The length of the CDR3 is 16 residues. The germline V gene has CDR1 SGHTA and CDR2 FQGNSA. V was shortened by 4 bases and J by 3 bases, with 15 bases between the two germline ends.

The chain employs TRBV7-2 and TRBJ2-2, with D possibly matching TRBD1 (7 bases). The receptor's source is a man aged 25 to 45 in good health. Sequencing was carried out using central memory CD4+ T cells from blood. The CDR3 DNA is TGTGCCAGCAGCTCTGGGGGGACAGTTCACACCGGGGAGCTGTTTTTT. Encoded protein: CASSSGGTVHTGELFF.